Listed below are T cell receptor beta chains from one sample, sequenced in a study of shared clonotypes between healthy human individuals. Clones were read by immunoSEQ multiplex PCR, and TCRdb kept only the in-frame ones, dropping some. The top ten hold roughly 13% of the sample, which has fewer than 650,000 clones, approximately 80% seen once. The sample was PBMCs. These receptors were obtained from a woman aged 35 to 49 in good health. Some clones in this sample may be carry-over from other donors' samples. The CDR3 runs from the conserved cysteine through the conserved F or W. A D gene is named only where the DNA matches it firmly. Expanded clones are given a class, and other clones once, few, many or no size at all.

>TRBJ2-1|NA|TRBV28|TRBD2
CASTSGGSEQFF
TGTGCCAGCACTTCGGGGGGGAGTGAGCAGTTCTTC
>TRBJ2-2|NA|TRBV7-6|TRBD2
CASSLRREGRVGELFF
TGTGCCAGCAGCTTACGGCGGGAGGGCCGGGTCGGGGAGCTGTTTTTT
>TRBJ2-7|NA|TRBV28|NA
CASTSGQTRYEQYF
TGTGCCAGCACCTCAGGACAGACGAGATACGAGCAGTACTTC
>TRBJ1-4|NA|TRBV5-4|NA
CASSLEPSNEKLFF
TGTGCCAGCAGCTTGGAACCATCTAATGAAAAACTGTTTTTT
>TRBJ2-3|NA|TRBV7-9|NA
CASSFGLAHRGDTQYF
TGTGCCAGCAGCTTCGGCTTAGCCCACCGTGGAGATACGCAGTATTTT
>TRBJ1-1|NA|TRBV18|NA
CASSPQAGADTEAFF
TGTGCCAGCTCACCACAGGCGGGGGCGGACACTGAAGCTTTCTTT
>TRBJ2-1|NA|TRBV15|TRBD2
CATSRRVTSGKNEQFF
TGTGCCACCAGCCGACGCGTAACTAGCGGGAAAAATGAGCAGTTCTTC
>TRBJ1-5|NA|TRBV5-1|NA
CASSLGPVNQPQHF
TGCGCCAGCAGCTTGGGACCCGTCAATCAGCCCCAGCATTTT
>TRBJ2-7|NA|TRBV29-1|TRBD2
CSVEEIAGVGGEQYF
TGCAGCGTTGAGGAAATAGCGGGAGTCGGGGGCGAGCAGTACTTC
>TRBJ2-5|NA|TRBV27|NA
CASSREYGPETQYF
TGTGCCAGCAGCCGAGAATATGGGCCAGAGACCCAGTACTTC
>TRBJ2-1|NA|TRBV11-3|NA
CASSPSGFGEQFF
TGTGCCAGCAGCCCAAGCGGGTTCGGTGAGCAGTTCTTC
>TRBJ2-3|NA|TRBV6-1|TRBD2
CASSEATSGGADTQYF
TGTGCCAGCAGTGAAGCGACTAGCGGGGGAGCAGATACGCAGTATTTT
>TRBJ1-3|few|TRBV28|TRBD1
CASREQGATGNTIYF
TGTGCCAGCAGAGAACAGGGGGCGACTGGAAACACCATATATTTT
>TRBJ2-7|NA|TRBV5-5|NA
CASSQGLSGLRAEQYF
TGCGCCAGCAGCCAGGGATTATCGGGACTCCGGGCCGAGCAGTACTTC
>TRBJ2-7|NA|TRBV5-1|TRBD1
CASSPPGTGDHEQYF
TGCGCCAGCAGCCCACCCGGGACAGGGGACCACGAGCAGTACTTC
>TRBJ2-3|few|TRBV7-2|TRBD2
CASSLRTSEIGDTQYF
TGTGCCAGCAGCCTCCGGACTAGCGAGATCGGAGATACGCAGTATTTT
>TRBJ2-4|NA|TRBV19|NA
CASSLGGIAKNIQYF
TGTGCCAGTAGTTTAGGGGGTATAGCCAAAAACATTCAGTACTTC
>TRBJ1-5|NA|TRBV5-1|TRBD1
CASSLPVDRGSNQPQHF
TGCGCCAGCAGCTTACCCGTAGACAGGGGTAGCAATCAGCCCCAGCATTTT
>TRBJ1-3|few|TRBV29-1|NA
CSVVISGNTIYF
TGCAGCGTTGTGATCTCTGGAAACACCATATATTTT
>TRBJ2-2|NA|TRBV18|NA
CASSPYETTNTGELFF
TGTGCCAGCTCACCATATGAGACGACCAACACCGGGGAGCTGTTTTTT
>TRBJ2-1|few|TRBV30|NA
CAWGTGVLAPQFF
TGTGCCTGGGGTACGGGAGTCCTAGCGCCCCAGTTCTTC
>TRBJ2-7|once|TRBV18|TRBD2
CASSPASGSSYEQYF
TGTGCCAGCTCACCAGCTAGCGGGAGTAGTTACGAGCAGTACTTC
>TRBJ1-5|NA|TRBV19|TRBD1
CASGDRGSRQPQHF
TGTGCCAGTGGGGACAGGGGTTCTCGTCAGCCCCAGCATTTT
>TRBJ1-6|NA|TRBV7-2|NA
CASTVNSPLHF
TGTGCCAGCACTGTGAATTCACCCCTCCACTTT
>TRBJ2-1|NA|TRBV28|NA
CASSFPLDSSPYNEQFF
TGTGCCAGCAGTTTCCCCCTGGACAGTTCCCCCTACAATGAGCAGTTCTTC
>TRBJ2-1|many|TRBV30|NA
CAYKRANEQFF
TGTGCCTACAAGAGGGCCAATGAGCAGTTCTTC
>TRBJ1-1|few|TRBV5-4|NA
CASSLTVPNTEAFF
TGTGCCAGCAGCTTGACAGTACCGAACACTGAAGCTTTCTTT
>TRBJ1-4|NA|TRBV28|NA
CASSLRDEKLFF
TGTGCCAGCAGTCTCAGGGATGAAAAACTGTTTTTT
>TRBJ1-3|NA|TRBV19|NA
CATTSGNTIYF
TGTGCCACCACCTCTGGAAACACCATATATTTT
>TRBJ2-1|NA|TRBV7-9|NA
CASTRIDEQFF
TGTGCCAGCACCAGAATCGATGAGCAGTTCTTC
>TRBJ2-7|NA|TRBV7-2|TRBD2
CASSLAGRPPYEQYF
TGTGCCAGCAGCTTAGCCGGGAGGCCCCCCTACGAGCAGTACTTC
>TRBJ2-7|NA|TRBV7-2|TRBD2
CASSPGSSGSPYEQYF
TGTGCCAGCAGCCCCGGGAGTAGCGGGAGCCCCTACGAGCAGTACTTC
>TRBJ1-2|NA|TRBV19|TRBD1
CASSIDLGTANGYTF
TGTGCCAGTAGTATAGACCTCGGGACAGCGAATGGCTACACCTTC
>TRBJ2-2|few|TRBV27|NA
CASRPVGGELFF
TGTGCCAGCAGGCCTGTGGGGGGGGAGCTGTTTTTT
>TRBJ2-2|NA|TRBV5-1|TRBD1
CASSLVPGTGGKRELFF
TGCGCCAGCAGCTTGGTTCCCGGGACAGGGGGCAAAAGGGAGCTGTTTTTT
>TRBJ1-4|many|TRBV30|NA
CAWDKGRTLFF
TGTGCCTGGGACAAGGGGCGTACACTGTTTTTT
>TRBJ2-4|NA|TRBV5-1|NA
CASSPGQSLAKNIQYF
TGCGCCAGCAGCCCTGGACAGAGTTTAGCCAAAAACATTCAGTACTTC
>TRBJ2-3|NA|TRBV28|NA
CASSADSLGTDTQYF
TGTGCCAGCAGTGCTGATAGCTTGGGCACAGATACGCAGTATTTT
>TRBJ2-1|NA|TRBV9|NA
CASSVDTGSSYNEQFF
TGTGCCAGCAGCGTAGATACAGGGAGCTCCTACAATGAGCAGTTCTTC
>TRBJ1-3|NA|TRBV27|NA
CASSLRGGSGNTIYF
TGTGCCAGCAGCCTCCGAGGTGGCTCTGGAAACACCATATATTTT
>TRBJ2-6|NA|TRBV10-3|NA
CAISDPQSSGANVLTF
TGTGCCATCAGTGACCCACAAAGCTCTGGGGCCAACGTCCTGACTTTC
>TRBJ1-1|NA|TRBV30|NA
CAWSLVGAVAFF
TGTGCCTGGAGTCTAGTCGGGGCCGTAGCTTTCTTT
>TRBJ1-5|few|TRBV18|TRBD1
CASSDRAYQPQHF
TGTGCCAGCTCTGACAGGGCTTATCAGCCCCAGCATTTT
>TRBJ1-2|few|TRBV30|NA
CAWADRSNYGYTF
TGTGCCTGGGCTGACAGGAGCAACTATGGCTACACCTTC
>TRBJ2-3|NA|TRBV4-3|TRBD2
CASSQGTSGSTDTQYF
TGCGCCAGCAGCCAAGGGACTAGCGGAAGCACAGATACGCAGTATTTT
>TRBJ2-3|NA|TRBV11-1|NA
CASSLTDTQYF
TGTGCCAGCAGCTTGACTGATACGCAGTATTTT
>TRBJ2-7|NA|TRBV18|NA
CASSYAGRREQYF
TGTGCCAGCTCGTACGCGGGACGCCGCGAGCAGTACTTC
>TRBJ2-2|many|TRBV4-1|TRBD2
CASSQEASGSGELFF
TGCGCCAGCAGCCAAGAAGCTAGCGGGAGCGGGGAGCTGTTTTTT
>TRBJ1-1|NA|TRBV6-1|NA
CASSEPGTNTEAFF
TGTGCCAGCAGTGAACCCGGGACGAACACTGAAGCTTTCTTT
>TRBJ1-3|NA|TRBV28|NA
CASGGLTIYF
TGTGCCTCGGGAGGCCTCACCATATATTTT
>TRBJ1-5|NA|TRBV21-1|NA
CASNHGGQGAGQPQHF
TGTGCCAGCAACCATGGCGGACAGGGGGCTGGGCAGCCCCAGCATTTT
>TRBJ2-7|NA|TRBV27|NA
CASSSDVQQYF
TGTGCCAGCAGTTCTGACGTACAGCAGTACTTC